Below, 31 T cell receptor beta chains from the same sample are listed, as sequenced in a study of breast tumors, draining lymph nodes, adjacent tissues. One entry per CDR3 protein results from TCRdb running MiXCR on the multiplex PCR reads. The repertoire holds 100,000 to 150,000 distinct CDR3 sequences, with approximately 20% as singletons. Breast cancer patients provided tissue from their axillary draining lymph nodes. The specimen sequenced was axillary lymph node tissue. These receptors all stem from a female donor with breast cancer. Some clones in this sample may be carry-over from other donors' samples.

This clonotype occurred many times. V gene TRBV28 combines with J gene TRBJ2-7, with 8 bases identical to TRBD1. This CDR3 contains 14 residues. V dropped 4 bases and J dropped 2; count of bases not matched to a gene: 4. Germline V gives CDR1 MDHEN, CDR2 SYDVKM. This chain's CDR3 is CASSYYRGTYEQYF. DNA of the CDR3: TGTGCCAGCAGTTACTACAGGGGGACCTACGAGCAGTACTTC.

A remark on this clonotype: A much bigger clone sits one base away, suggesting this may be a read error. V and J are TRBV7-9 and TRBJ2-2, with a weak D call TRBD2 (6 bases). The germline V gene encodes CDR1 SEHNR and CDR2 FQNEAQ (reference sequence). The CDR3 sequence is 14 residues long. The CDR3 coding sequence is TGTGCCAGCAGCTGGGACTCGAACATCGGGGAGCTGTTTTTT. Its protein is CASSWDSNIGELFF.

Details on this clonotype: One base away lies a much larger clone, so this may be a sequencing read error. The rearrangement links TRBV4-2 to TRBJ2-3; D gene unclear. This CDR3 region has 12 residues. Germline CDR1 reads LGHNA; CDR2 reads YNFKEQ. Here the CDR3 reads CANSQVADTQYF. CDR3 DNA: TGTGCCAACAGCCAAGTGGCGGATACGCAGTATTTT.

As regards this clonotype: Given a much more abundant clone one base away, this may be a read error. CDR3 region: CASSEHGRANEQFF. CDR3 sequence (DNA): TGTGCCAGCAGTGAACATGGGAGGGCCAATGAGCAGTTCTTC. The chain links TRBV25-1 to TRBJ2-1; 7 positions agree with TRBD2. CDR1 is MGHDK and CDR2 is SYGVNS in the germline V gene. With 2 bases clipped from V and 6 bases from J, the junction kept 4 bases outside the gene matches. The CDR3 has 14 amino acids.

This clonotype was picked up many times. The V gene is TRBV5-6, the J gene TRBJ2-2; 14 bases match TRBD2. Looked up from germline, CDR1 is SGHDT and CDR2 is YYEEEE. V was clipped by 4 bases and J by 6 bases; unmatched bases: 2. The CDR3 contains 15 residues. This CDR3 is CASSRLAGGSGELFF. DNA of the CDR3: TGTGCCAGCAGCCGACTAGCGGGAGGGTCCGGGGAGCTGTTTTTT.

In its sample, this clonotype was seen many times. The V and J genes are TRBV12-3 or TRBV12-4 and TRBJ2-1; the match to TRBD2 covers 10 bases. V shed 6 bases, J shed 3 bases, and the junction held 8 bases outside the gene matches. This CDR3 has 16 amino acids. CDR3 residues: CASSLSGRHYYNEQFF. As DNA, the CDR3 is TGTGCCAGCAGCCTTAGCGGGAGGCACTACTACAATGAGCAGTTCTTC.

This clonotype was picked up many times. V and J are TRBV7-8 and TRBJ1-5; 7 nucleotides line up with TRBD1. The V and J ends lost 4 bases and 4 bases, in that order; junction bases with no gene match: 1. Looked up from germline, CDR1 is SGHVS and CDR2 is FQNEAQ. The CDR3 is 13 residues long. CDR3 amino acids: CASSSTGNQPQHF. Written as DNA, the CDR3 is TGTGCCAGCAGCTCGACAGGGAATCAGCCCCAGCATTTT.

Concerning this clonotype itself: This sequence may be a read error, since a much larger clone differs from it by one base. DNA for the CDR3: TGTGCCAGCAGCTTGTCGTACGAGACCCGGTACTTC. Translating gives CASSLSYETRYF. V gene TRBV5-6 combines with J gene TRBJ2-5; D remains unclear. Germline V CDR1 and CDR2: SGHDT, YYEEEE. The CDR3 covers 12 residues.

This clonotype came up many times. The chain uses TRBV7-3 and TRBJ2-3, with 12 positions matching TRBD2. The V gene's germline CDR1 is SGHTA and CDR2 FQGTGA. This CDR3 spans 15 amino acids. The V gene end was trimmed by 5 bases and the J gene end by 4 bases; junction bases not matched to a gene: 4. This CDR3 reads CASSASSGRADTQYF. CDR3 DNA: TGTGCCAGCAGCGCCTCTAGCGGGAGGGCAGATACGCAGTATTTT.

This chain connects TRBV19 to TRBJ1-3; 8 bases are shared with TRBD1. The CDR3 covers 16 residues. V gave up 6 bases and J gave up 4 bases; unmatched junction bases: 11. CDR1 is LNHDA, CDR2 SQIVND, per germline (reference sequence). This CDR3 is CASSPGQGPLGNTIYF. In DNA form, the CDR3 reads TGTGCCAGTAGCCCCGGACAGGGACCCCTCGGAAACACCATATATTTT. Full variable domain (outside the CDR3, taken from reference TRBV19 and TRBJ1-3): DGGITQSPKYLFRKEGQNVTLSCEQNLNHDAMYWYRQDPGQGLRLIYYSQIVNDFQKGDIAEGYSVSREKKESFPLTVTSAQKNPTAFYLCASSPGQGPLGNTIYFGEGSWLTVV.

CDR3 coding DNA: TGTGCCAGTAGTGGGGCGGGAGGGAACACCGGGGAGCTGTTTTTT. Amino acid sequence: CASSGAGGNTGELFF. The gene calls are TRBV19 and TRBJ2-2; 8 bases match TRBD2. CDR1 is LNHDA and CDR2 is SQIVND in the germline V gene (reference sequence). This CDR3 comprises 15 residues. V lost 5 bases and J lost 1; bases outside the gene matches: 3.

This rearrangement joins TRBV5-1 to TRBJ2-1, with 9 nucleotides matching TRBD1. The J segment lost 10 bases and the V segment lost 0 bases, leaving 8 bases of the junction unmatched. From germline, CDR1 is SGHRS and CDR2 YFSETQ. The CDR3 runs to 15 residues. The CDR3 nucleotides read TGCGCCAGCAGCTTGGAAGGGGGACAGGGCCAAGAGCAGTTCTTC. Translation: CASSLEGGQGQEQFF.

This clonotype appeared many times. In nucleotides, the CDR3 is TGTGCCAGCAGTTCCCATCGGGGGGGAGGAAGGTGGAATGAGCAGTTCTTC. Residues: CASSSHRGGGRWNEQFF. The chain recombines TRBV12-3 or TRBV12-4 with TRBJ2-1, with TRBD2 matching over 8 bases. The CDR3 is 17 amino acids. With 4 bases clipped from V and 7 bases from J, the junction kept 15 bases outside the gene matches.

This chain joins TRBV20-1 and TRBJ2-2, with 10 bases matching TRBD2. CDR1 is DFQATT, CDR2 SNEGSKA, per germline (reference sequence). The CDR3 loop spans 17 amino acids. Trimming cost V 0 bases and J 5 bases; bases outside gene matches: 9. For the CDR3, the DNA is TGCAGTGCTAGAGACCCCAGCGGGGGGGTTAAGACCGGGGAGCTGTTTTTT. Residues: CSARDPSGGVKTGELFF.

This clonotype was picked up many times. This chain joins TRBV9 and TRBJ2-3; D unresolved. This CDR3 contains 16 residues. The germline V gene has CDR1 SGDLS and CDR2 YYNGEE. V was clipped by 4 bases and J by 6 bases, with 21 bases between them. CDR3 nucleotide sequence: TGTGCCAGCAGCCCGTCCCCCCGAGGAATGCGCGATACGCAGTATTTT. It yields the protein CASSPSPRGMRDTQYF.

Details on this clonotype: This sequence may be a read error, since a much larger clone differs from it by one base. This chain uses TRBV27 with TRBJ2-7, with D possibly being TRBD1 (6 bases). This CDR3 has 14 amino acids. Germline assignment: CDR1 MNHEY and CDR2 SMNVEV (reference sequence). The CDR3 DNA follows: TGTGCCAGCAGTCCCTCACAGGGACCCTACGAGCAGCACTTC. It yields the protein CASSPSQGPYEQHF.

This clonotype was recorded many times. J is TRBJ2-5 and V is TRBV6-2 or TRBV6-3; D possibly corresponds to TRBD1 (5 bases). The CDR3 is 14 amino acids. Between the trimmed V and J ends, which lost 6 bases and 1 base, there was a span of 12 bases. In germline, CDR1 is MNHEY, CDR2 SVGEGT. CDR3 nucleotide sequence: TGTGCCAGCAGCCCGACAGTGATCCAAGAGACCCAGTACTTC. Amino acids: CASSPTVIQETQYF.

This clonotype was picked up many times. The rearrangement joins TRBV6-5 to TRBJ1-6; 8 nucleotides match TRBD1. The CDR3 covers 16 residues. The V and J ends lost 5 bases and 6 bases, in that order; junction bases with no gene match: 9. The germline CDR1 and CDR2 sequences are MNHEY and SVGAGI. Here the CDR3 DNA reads TGTGCCAGCAGTAAACCAAGGACAGGGCTTAATTCACCCCTCCACTTT. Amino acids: CASSKPRTGLNSPLHF.

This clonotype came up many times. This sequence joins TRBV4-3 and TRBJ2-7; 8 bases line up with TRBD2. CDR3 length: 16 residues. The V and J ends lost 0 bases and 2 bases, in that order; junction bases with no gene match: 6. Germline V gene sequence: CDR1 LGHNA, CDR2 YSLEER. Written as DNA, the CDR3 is TGCGCCAGCAGCCAAGACTCCAGCGGGAGTCCCTACGAGCAGTACTTC. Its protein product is CASSQDSSGSPYEQYF.

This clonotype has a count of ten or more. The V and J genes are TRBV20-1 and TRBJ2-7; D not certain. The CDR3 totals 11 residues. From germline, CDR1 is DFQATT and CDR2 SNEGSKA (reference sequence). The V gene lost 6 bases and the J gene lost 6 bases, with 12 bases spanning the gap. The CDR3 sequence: CSAKKAAEQYF. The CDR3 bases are TGCAGTGCCAAGAAGGCTGCCGAGCAGTACTTC.

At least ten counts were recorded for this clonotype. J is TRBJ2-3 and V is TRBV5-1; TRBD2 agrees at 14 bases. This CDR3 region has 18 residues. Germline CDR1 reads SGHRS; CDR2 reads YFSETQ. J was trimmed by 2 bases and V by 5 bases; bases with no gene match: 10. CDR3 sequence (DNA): TGCGCCAGCAGTTCCGGGACTAGCGGGAGTAAATTCACAGATACGCAGTATTTT. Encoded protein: CASSSGTSGSKFTDTQYF.

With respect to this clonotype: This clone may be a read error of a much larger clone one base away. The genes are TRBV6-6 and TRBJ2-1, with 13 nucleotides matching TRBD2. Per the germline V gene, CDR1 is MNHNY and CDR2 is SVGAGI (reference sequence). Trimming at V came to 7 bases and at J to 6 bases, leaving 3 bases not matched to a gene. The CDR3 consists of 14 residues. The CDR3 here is CASTTSGRGNEQFF. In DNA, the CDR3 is TGTGCCAGCACCACTAGCGGGAGGGGCAATGAGCAGTTCTTC.

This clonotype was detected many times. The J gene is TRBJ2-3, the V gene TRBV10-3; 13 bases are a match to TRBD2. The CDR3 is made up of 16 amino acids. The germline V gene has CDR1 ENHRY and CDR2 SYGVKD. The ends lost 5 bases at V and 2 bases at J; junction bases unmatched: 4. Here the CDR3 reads CAISPLAGGLTDTQYF. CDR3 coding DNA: TGTGCCATCAGTCCACTAGCGGGAGGGCTCACAGATACGCAGTATTTT.

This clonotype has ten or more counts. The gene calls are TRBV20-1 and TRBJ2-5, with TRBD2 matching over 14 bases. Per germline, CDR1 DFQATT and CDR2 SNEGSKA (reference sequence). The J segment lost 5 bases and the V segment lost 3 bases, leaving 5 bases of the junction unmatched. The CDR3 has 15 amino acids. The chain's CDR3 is CSARTSGRALETQYF. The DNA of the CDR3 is TGCAGTGCTAGGACTAGCGGGAGGGCCCTGGAGACCCAGTACTTC.

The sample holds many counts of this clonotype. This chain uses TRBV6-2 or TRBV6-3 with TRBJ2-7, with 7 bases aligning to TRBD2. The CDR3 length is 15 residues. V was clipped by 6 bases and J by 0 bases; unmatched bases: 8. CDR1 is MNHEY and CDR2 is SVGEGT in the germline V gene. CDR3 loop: CASRFTGGSSYEQYF. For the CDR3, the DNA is TGTGCCAGCAGATTCACCGGCGGGAGCTCCTACGAGCAGTACTTC.

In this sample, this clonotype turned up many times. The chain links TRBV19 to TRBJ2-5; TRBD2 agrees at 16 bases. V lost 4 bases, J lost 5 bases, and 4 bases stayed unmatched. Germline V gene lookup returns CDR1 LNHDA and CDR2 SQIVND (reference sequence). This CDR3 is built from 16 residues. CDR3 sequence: CASSNGTSGGGETQYF. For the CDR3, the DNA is TGTGCCAGTAGTAACGGGACTAGCGGGGGGGGGGAGACCCAGTACTTC.

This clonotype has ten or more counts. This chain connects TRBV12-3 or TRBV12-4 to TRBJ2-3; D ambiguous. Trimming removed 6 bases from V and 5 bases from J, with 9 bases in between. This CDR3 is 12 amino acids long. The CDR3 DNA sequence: TGTGCCAGCAGCGAAATGGGAGATACGCAGTATTTT. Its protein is CASSEMGDTQYF.

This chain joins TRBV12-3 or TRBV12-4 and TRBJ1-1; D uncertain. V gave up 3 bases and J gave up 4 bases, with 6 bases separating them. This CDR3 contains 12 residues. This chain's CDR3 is CASSLMSTEAFF. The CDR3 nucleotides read TGTGCCAGCAGTTTGATGAGCACTGAAGCTTTCTTT.

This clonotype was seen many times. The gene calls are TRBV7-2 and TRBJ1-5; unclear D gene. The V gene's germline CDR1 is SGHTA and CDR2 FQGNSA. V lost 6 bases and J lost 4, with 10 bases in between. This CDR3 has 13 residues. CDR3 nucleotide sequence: TGTGCCAGCAGTCTCGTAGGGAATCAGCCCCAGCATTTT. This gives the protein CASSLVGNQPQHF. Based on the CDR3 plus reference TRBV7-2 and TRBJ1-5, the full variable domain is GAGVSQSPSNKVTEKGKDVELRCDPISGHTALYWYRQSLGQGLEFLIYFQGNSAPDKSGLPSDRFSAERTGGSVSTLTIQRTQQEDSAVYLCASSLVGNQPQHFGDGTRLSIL.

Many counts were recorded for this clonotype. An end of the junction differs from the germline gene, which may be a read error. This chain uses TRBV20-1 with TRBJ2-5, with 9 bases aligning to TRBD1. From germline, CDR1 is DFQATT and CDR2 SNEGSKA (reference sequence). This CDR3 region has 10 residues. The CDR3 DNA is TGCAGTGCTGGTCCGGGACAGGGACACTTC. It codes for CSAGPGQGHF.

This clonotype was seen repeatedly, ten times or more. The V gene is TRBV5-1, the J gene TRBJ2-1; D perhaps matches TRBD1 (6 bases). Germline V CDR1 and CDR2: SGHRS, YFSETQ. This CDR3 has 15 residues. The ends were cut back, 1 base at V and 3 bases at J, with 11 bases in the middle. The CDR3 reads CASSLQQGSYNEQFF. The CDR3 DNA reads TGCGCCAGCAGCTTGCAACAGGGTAGCTACAATGAGCAGTTCTTC.